Sequencing of this T cell receptor beta chain was carried out in a study of T cells in Graves' hyperthyroidism and ophthalmopathy. From RNA transcripts, TCR beta CDR3 regions were amplified. Using the HTBI primer set, a first-round RT-PCR was run on the TCR CDR3. TCRdb called the multiplex PCR reads again in MiXCR, with one record for every CDR3 protein. The data show 500,000 to 750,000 distinct CDR3 sequences, with about half seen just once and more than 7% held by the top ten. In germline, CDR1 is SGHAT, CDR2 FQNNGV. CDR3 size: 15 residues. Deletions cut 7 bases from V and 2 bases from J, with 18 bases between. This clonotype was seen many times.

The clonotype originates from a woman aged 18-35 years with Graves' hyperthyroidism. The sequencing input was peripheral blood or thyroid tissue (not recorded which). The chain couples TRBV11-2 to TRBJ2-7, with D perhaps TRBD1 or TRBD2 (6 bases each). CDR3 protein: CASTYTEGGTYEQYF. In DNA, the CDR3 is TGTGCCAGCACCTATACGGAAGGGGGGACCTACGAGCAGTACTTC. The complete variable domain, with remaining parts taken from reference TRBV11-2 and TRBJ2-7, reads EAGVAQSPRYKIIEKRQSVAFWCNPISGHATLYWYQQILGQGPKLLIQFQNNGVVDDSQLPKDRFSAERLKGVDSTLKIQPAKLEDSAVYLCASTYTEGGTYEQYFGPGTRLTVT.